A selection of T cell receptor beta chains follows, all from one sample in a study of Ad26.COV2.S vaccination and SARS-CoV-2 variants. The protocol was immunoSEQ multiplex PCR, while the TCRdb copy is restricted to in-frame clones and leaves out a portion. The repertoire holds fewer than 500,000 clones, with 85% to 90% as singletons. The input for sequencing was peripheral blood, taken in a trial of Ad26.COV2.S vaccine versus placebo. All receptors come from a person between 18 and 60 years old who received the Ad26.COV2.S COVID-19 vaccine or a placebo. Both conserved end residues are part of each CDR3. Each record gives: CDR3 DNA, CDR3 protein, V gene, D gene, J gene, clone size. A D gene is named only where the DNA matches it firmly. Clone size is stated in some rows and not others, as once, few, many or a class when expanded.

CDR3nt: TGTGCCAGCAGCGTAATTGGGGACAGAAGTGAAAAACTGTTTTTT; CDR3aa: CASSVIGDRSEKLFF; v_gene: TRBV9; d_gene: TRBD1; j_gene: TRBJ1-4; abundance: NA
CDR3nt: TGTGCCAGCAGCCGAGGACTAGACACCGGGGAGCTGTTTTTT; CDR3aa: CASSRGLDTGELFF; v_gene: TRBV7-8; d_gene: TRBD2; j_gene: TRBJ2-2; abundance: NA
CDR3nt: TGCGCCACCACGACAGGGGGGGAAACAGATACGCAGTATTTT; CDR3aa: CATTTGGETDTQYF; v_gene: TRBV23-1; d_gene: TRBD1; j_gene: TRBJ2-3; abundance: NA
CDR3nt: TGTGCCAGCAGCACTCGGGGCCAAGAGACCCAGTACTTC; CDR3aa: CASSTRGQETQYF; v_gene: TRBV7-3; d_gene: NA; j_gene: TRBJ2-5; abundance: NA
CDR3nt: TGTGCCAGCAGCCATAGGACGGCATACGAGCAGTACTTC; CDR3aa: CASSHRTAYEQYF; v_gene: TRBV3-1/TRBV3-2; d_gene: NA; j_gene: TRBJ2-7; abundance: NA
CDR3nt: TGTGCCCCCGGGCTCACTAGCGGGGTTAGCACCGGGGAGCTGTTTTTT; CDR3aa: CAPGLTSGVSTGELFF; v_gene: TRBV7-9; d_gene: TRBD2; j_gene: TRBJ2-2; abundance: NA
CDR3nt: TGTGCCAGCAGTACCCAAGGGACCCCTTGGGGCTACACCTTC; CDR3aa: CASSTQGTPWGYTF; v_gene: TRBV6-5; d_gene: NA; j_gene: TRBJ1-2; abundance: NA
CDR3nt: TGTGCCAGCAGCTTGGACCTAGACCCAGATACGCAGTATTTT; CDR3aa: CASSLDLDPDTQYF; v_gene: TRBV5-4; d_gene: NA; j_gene: TRBJ2-3; abundance: NA
CDR3nt: TGCAGCGGACAGGGACAGGGCGGCGAGCAGTACTTC; CDR3aa: CSGQGQGGEQYF; v_gene: TRBV29-1; d_gene: TRBD1; j_gene: TRBJ2-7; abundance: NA
CDR3nt: TGTGCCAGCAGCCTCCTCAGGGACACTGAAGCTTTCTTT; CDR3aa: CASSLLRDTEAFF; v_gene: TRBV11-3; d_gene: NA; j_gene: TRBJ1-1; abundance: NA
CDR3nt: TGTGCCAGCTCACCTCCAGGGACAGGGCCCACCGGGGAGCTGTTTTTT; CDR3aa: CASSPPGTGPTGELFF; v_gene: TRBV18; d_gene: TRBD1; j_gene: TRBJ2-2; abundance: NA
CDR3nt: TGTGCCAGCAGCTTATCCTCGGGGCTAGCGGGGGACGAGCAGTACTTC; CDR3aa: CASSLSSGLAGDEQYF; v_gene: TRBV7-6; d_gene: TRBD2; j_gene: TRBJ2-7; abundance: few
CDR3nt: TGTGCCAGTAGCCCTGGGACAGGGGACGGCTTGCGGGTATTT; CDR3aa: CASSPGTGDGLRVF; v_gene: TRBV19; d_gene: TRBD1; j_gene: TRBJ1-3; abundance: NA
CDR3nt: TGCGCCAGCAGCTTGGCTAGCGGGAGCTGGTATGAGCAGTTCTTC; CDR3aa: CASSLASGSWYEQFF; v_gene: TRBV5-1; d_gene: TRBD2; j_gene: TRBJ2-1; abundance: NA
CDR3nt: TGTGCCAGCAGCTTGGCTAACAGAGACACTGAAGCTTTCTTT; CDR3aa: CASSLANRDTEAFF; v_gene: TRBV5-6; d_gene: NA; j_gene: TRBJ1-1; abundance: NA
CDR3nt: TGTGCCAGCAGCCCCGGACAGGGGACTGAAAAACTGTTTTTT; CDR3aa: CASSPGQGTEKLFF; v_gene: TRBV5-4; d_gene: TRBD1; j_gene: TRBJ1-4; abundance: NA
CDR3nt: TGTGCCAGCAGTTACCACCTCGGGAGAGTTAATGAAAAACTGTTTTTT; CDR3aa: CASSYHLGRVNEKLFF; v_gene: TRBV6-2/TRBV6-3; d_gene: NA; j_gene: TRBJ1-4; abundance: once
CDR3nt: TGTGCCTGGAGTGGTTTTCTTCTCGCAGGGCGGTACTACGAGCAGTACTTC; CDR3aa: CAWSGFLLAGRYYEQYF; v_gene: TRBV30; d_gene: NA; j_gene: TRBJ2-7; abundance: NA
CDR3nt: TGTGCCAGCAGCCAAGGGACAGACCGCTACAATGAGCAGTTCTTC; CDR3aa: CASSQGTDRYNEQFF; v_gene: TRBV3-1/TRBV3-2; d_gene: NA; j_gene: TRBJ2-1; abundance: NA
CDR3nt: TGCGCCAGCAGCCAAGTTAGGGGGTCTAATTCACCCCTCCACTTT; CDR3aa: CASSQVRGSNSPLHF; v_gene: TRBV4-1; d_gene: NA; j_gene: TRBJ1-6; abundance: NA
CDR3nt: TGTGCCAGCAGCTCCGGGACTAGCGGGGGTTCAGATACGCAGTATTTT; CDR3aa: CASSSGTSGGSDTQYF; v_gene: TRBV11-3; d_gene: TRBD2; j_gene: TRBJ2-3; abundance: NA
CDR3nt: TGTGCCAGCAGCTTCCGAAGGGGGCGAGGAAATTCACCCCTCCACTTT; CDR3aa: CASSFRRGRGNSPLHF; v_gene: TRBV7-6; d_gene: TRBD1; j_gene: TRBJ1-6; abundance: few
CDR3nt: TGCGCCAGCAGTGAGTCAACGAGCTCTGGAAACACCATATATTTT; CDR3aa: CASSESTSSGNTIYF; v_gene: TRBV10-1; d_gene: NA; j_gene: TRBJ1-3; abundance: NA
CDR3nt: TGTGCCAGCAGTACTCGGACAGGGGGCAGAAACATTCAGTACTTC; CDR3aa: CASSTRTGGRNIQYF; v_gene: TRBV28; d_gene: TRBD1; j_gene: TRBJ2-4; abundance: NA
CDR3nt: TGTGCCAGCAGTACGACCGGAAAGCGGGAGACCCAGTACTTC; CDR3aa: CASSTTGKRETQYF; v_gene: TRBV27; d_gene: NA; j_gene: TRBJ2-5; abundance: NA
CDR3nt: TGTGCCAGCAGCCACGGGGCCTACGACACAGATACGCAGTATTTT; CDR3aa: CASSHGAYDTDTQYF; v_gene: TRBV11-3; d_gene: NA; j_gene: TRBJ2-3; abundance: NA
CDR3nt: TGTGCCACCAGTGATTTGGAGGAAAACATTCAGTACTTC; CDR3aa: CATSDLEENIQYF; v_gene: TRBV24-1; d_gene: NA; j_gene: TRBJ2-4; abundance: NA
CDR3nt: TGTGCTAGTGGTTTACTTCTCGGTAGAGCCGGGGAGCTGTTTTTT; CDR3aa: CASGLLLGRAGELFF; v_gene: TRBV12-5; d_gene: NA; j_gene: TRBJ2-2; abundance: NA
CDR3nt: TGTGCCAGCAGCGCCGACCGGGGGACCTTC; CDR3aa: CASSADRGTF; v_gene: TRBV14; d_gene: NA; j_gene: TRBJ1-2; abundance: NA
CDR3nt: TGTGCCAGCAGGGAGAGGGGGACAGGGGAGGGAAACACCATATATTTT; CDR3aa: CASRERGTGEGNTIYF; v_gene: TRBV2; d_gene: TRBD1; j_gene: TRBJ1-3; abundance: NA
CDR3nt: TGTGCCAGCAGCCCACGGACAGGCAACACTGAAGCTTTCTTT; CDR3aa: CASSPRTGNTEAFF; v_gene: TRBV5-4; d_gene: TRBD1; j_gene: TRBJ1-1; abundance: NA
CDR3nt: TGTGCCAGCAGGGGCCCGGGGGCCATTGGCGAGACCCAGTACTTC; CDR3aa: CASRGPGAIGETQYF; v_gene: TRBV6-6; d_gene: NA; j_gene: TRBJ2-5; abundance: NA
CDR3nt: TGTGCCAGCAGCACCACAGGGTCCGGGACCCAGTACTTC; CDR3aa: CASSTTGSGTQYF; v_gene: TRBV11-2; d_gene: NA; j_gene: TRBJ2-5; abundance: NA
CDR3nt: TGTGCCAGCAGCTTACGTTTTGTGTACAATGAGCAGTTCTTC; CDR3aa: CASSLRFVYNEQFF; v_gene: TRBV7-2; d_gene: NA; j_gene: TRBJ2-1; abundance: NA
CDR3nt: TGTGCCAGCAGCTCTCAGGGGTATGAGCAGTTCTTC; CDR3aa: CASSSQGYEQFF; v_gene: TRBV11-2; d_gene: NA; j_gene: TRBJ2-1; abundance: NA
CDR3nt: TGTGCCAGCAGCGTAGGTGTGGGGGCCTTCGGGGAGCTGTTTTTT; CDR3aa: CASSVGVGAFGELFF; v_gene: TRBV9; d_gene: NA; j_gene: TRBJ2-2; abundance: NA
CDR3nt: TGCGCCAGCAGCTTAGAGGTTACGTCGACTGAAGCTTTCTTT; CDR3aa: CASSLEVTSTEAFF; v_gene: TRBV5-1; d_gene: NA; j_gene: TRBJ1-1; abundance: NA